One sample yielded the 22 T cell receptor beta chains listed below, sequenced in a study of immune reconstitution after stem cell transplant in scleroderma. TCRdb recomputed calls from the RT-PCR reads with MiXCR, one row per CDR3 protein. The sample comprises about 2,100 distinct CDR3 sequences, about 15% of which are singletons, and approximately 8% rests with the top ten. This material was collected before or after autologous hematopoietic stem cell transplantation (not recorded which). The receptor source for this set is a female donor with systemic sclerosis.

This clonotype ranks as medium-sized. The J gene is TRBJ1-1, the V gene TRBV7-2; perhaps TRBD1 as D (6 bases). V lost 6 bases and J 2 bases, leaving 13 bases between the germline ends. The V gene's germline CDR1 is SGHTA and CDR2 FQGNSA. This CDR3 has 14 residues. CDR3 bases: TGTGCCAGCAGGCCCAGACAGGCCAACACTGAAGCTTTCTTT. It yields the protein CASRPRQANTEAFF.

This clonotype rates as medium-sized. CDR3 region: CSARDQGRYYGYTF. The CDR3 DNA reads TGCAGTGCTAGAGATCAGGGCAGGTACTATGGCTACACCTTC. This chain links TRBV20-1 with TRBJ1-2; D is possibly TRBD1 (5 bases). Germline V lookup: CDR1 DFQATT, CDR2 SNEGSKA (reference sequence). Trimming left V 0 bases short and J 3 bases short, with 11 bases between. The CDR3 extends over 14 amino acids.

V is TRBV7-6 and J is TRBJ2-1; no firm D call. Germline CDR1 is SGHVS and CDR2 is FNYEAQ. This CDR3 contains 15 residues. Trimming shortened V by 5 bases and J by 0 bases, and 11 bases separated the two germline ends. CDR3 DNA: TGTGCCAGCAGCCCTGACCAGAGCTCCTACAATGAGCAGTTCTTC. It codes for CASSPDQSSYNEQFF.

The rearrangement uses TRBV27 and TRBJ2-2; TRBD2 aligns across 10 bases. Trimming cost V 4 bases and J 1 base; bases outside gene matches: 3. The germline gives CDR1 MNHEY, CDR2 SMNVEV (reference sequence). The CDR3 spans 16 residues. The CDR3 loop is CASSSRTSGNTGELFF. The DNA for the CDR3 is TGTGCCAGCAGTTCCCGGACTAGCGGGAACACCGGGGAGCTGTTTTTT.

Sample share makes this clonotype medium-sized. This chain links TRBV7-8 with TRBJ1-2, with D uncertain. V lost 3 bases, J lost 4 bases, and 9 bases lay in between. The CDR3 consists of 13 residues. Germline assignment: CDR1 SGHVS and CDR2 FQNEAQ. The DNA of the CDR3 is TGTGCCAGCAGCTTCACCAGCATCTATGGCTACACCTTC. Residues: CASSFTSIYGYTF.

This clonotype was counted between two and nine times. This rearrangement joins TRBV5-1 to TRBJ1-6; TRBD1 aligns across 10 bases. Losses at the gene ends were 2 bases for V and 9 bases for J; bases not matched to a gene: 8. Germline V gene data show CDR1 as SGHRS and CDR2 as YFSETQ. The CDR3 sequence is 16 residues long. The CDR3 region is CASSFSGQGSASPLHF. In DNA form, the CDR3 reads TGCGCCAGCAGCTTCTCGGGACAGGGGTCAGCTTCACCCCTCCACTTT.

This clonotype is medium-sized (0.01 to 0.1%) in the sample. The chain combines TRBV12-3 or TRBV12-4 with TRBJ1-1; 9 nucleotides agree with TRBD1. The CDR3 sequence is 14 residues long. Germline trimming cut 3 bases from V and 1 base from J; bases unmatched to any gene: 0. The chain's CDR3 is CASSLTGGNTEAFF. As DNA, the CDR3 is TGTGCCAGCAGTTTGACAGGGGGGAACACTGAAGCTTTCTTT.

In this sample, this clonotype is medium-sized. The gene calls are TRBV7-2 and TRBJ2-3; D gene ambiguous. This CDR3 is 14 amino acids long. Germline CDR1 is SGHTA and CDR2 is FQGNSA. V lost 2 bases, J lost 0 bases, and 6 bases lay in between. CDR3 DNA: TGTGCCAGCAGCTTAAGTGCCAGCACAGATACGCAGTATTTT. It specifies CASSLSASTDTQYF.

The table lists this clonotype with a few counts. V is TRBV7-8 and J is TRBJ2-7; possibly TRBD2 for D (5 bases). This CDR3 spans 15 amino acids. Germline assignment: CDR1 SGHVS and CDR2 FQNEAQ. Deletions cut 4 bases from V and 3 bases from J, with 16 bases between. CDR3: CASSSPSQVYYEQYF. The CDR3, as DNA: TGTGCCAGCAGCTCGCCTAGCCAGGTCTACTACGAGCAGTACTTC.

By proportion, this clonotype is medium-sized. CDR3 loop: CASNSPQGAANTGELFF. In nucleotides, the CDR3 is TGTGCCAGCAACTCTCCACAGGGCGCCGCGAACACCGGGGAGCTGTTTTTT. The rearrangement uses TRBV6-2 or TRBV6-3 and TRBJ2-2; D might be TRBD1 (6 bases). This CDR3 has 17 amino acids. In germline, CDR1 is MNHEY, CDR2 SVGEGT. The V gene lost 7 bases and the J gene lost 0 bases, with 18 bases spanning the gap.

This clonotype is classed as large (0.1 to 1%). Compared with germline, one end of the junction differs, possibly owing to a read error. The chain has TRBV7-7 and TRBJ1-1, with D unclear. The CDR3 runs 13 residues. The germline gives CDR1 SSHAT, CDR2 FNYEAQ (reference sequence). This chain's CDR3 is CASSRYKNTEAFF. CDR3 bases: TGTGCTAGCAGCCGGTATAAGAACACTGAAGCTTTCTTT. Full variable domain (outside the CDR3, taken from reference TRBV7-7 and TRBJ1-1): GAGVSQSPRYKVTKRGQDVTLRCDPISSHATLYWYQQALGQGPEFLTYFNYEAQPDKSGLPSDRFSAERPEGSISTLTIQRTEQRDSAMYRCASSRYKNTEAFFGQGTRLTVV.

This clonotype is large (0.1 to 1%). The rearrangement links TRBV7-2 to TRBJ2-3; D unclear. This CDR3 is 12 amino acids long. Germline CDR1 SGHTA, CDR2 FQGNSA. Trimming removed 4 bases from V and 3 bases from J, with 5 bases in between. CDR3 nucleotides: TGTGCCAGCAGCTGGGGTACAGATACGCAGTATTTT. Protein sequence: CASSWGTDTQYF.

Sample share makes this clonotype large. The chain has TRBV13 and TRBJ1-2, with D possibly matching TRBD1 (5 bases). Trimming took 6 bases from V and 6 from J, leaving 11 bases between them. The CDR3 has 12 residues. The germline CDR1 and CDR2 sequences are PRHDT and FYEKMQ (reference sequence). The CDR3 loop reads CASSGDGDGYTF. The CDR3 DNA follows: TGTGCCAGCAGTGGGGACGGAGATGGCTACACCTTC.

This clonotype is labeled medium-sized (0.01 to 0.1%). This chain joins TRBV2 and TRBJ2-7, with 10 bases lining up with TRBD1. Germline loops: CDR1 SNHLY, CDR2 FYNNEI. The CDR3 is made up of 17 amino acids. V lost 3 bases and J lost 2; bases outside the gene matches: 10. The CDR3 loop reads CASSDGERTGGAYEQYF. The CDR3 DNA follows: TGTGCCAGCAGTGATGGCGAAAGGACAGGGGGAGCCTACGAGCAGTACTTC.

By share, this clonotype counts as large. The chain carries TRBV7-2 and TRBJ2-7; either TRBD1 or TRBD2 may supply D (5 bases each). V was cut by 5 bases and J by 6 bases, with 17 bases left in between. This CDR3 region has 14 residues. Per germline, CDR1 SGHTA and CDR2 FQGNSA. This CDR3 is CASSTSQGTGEQYF. As DNA, the CDR3 is TGTGCCAGCAGCACTAGTCAGGGAACGGGCGAGCAGTACTTC.

This clonotype was detected a few times. The chain joins TRBV15 to TRBJ1-5; maybe TRBD1 (5 bases). V lost 5 bases to trimming and J lost 1 base, with 9 bases between them. There are 14 residues in the CDR3. CDR1 and CDR2 (germline): LNHNV, YYDKDF (reference sequence). CDR3: CATSAGTSNQPQHF. The CDR3 coding sequence is TGTGCCACCAGCGCAGGGACCAGCAATCAGCCCCAGCATTTT.

This clonotype has just a few counts. The chain recombines TRBV7-2 with TRBJ1-2, with D unclear. With 4 bases removed from V and 6 bases from J, the gap between germline ends came to 12 bases. Germline V gene sequence: CDR1 SGHTA, CDR2 FQGNSA. The CDR3 sequence is 13 residues long. The DNA for the CDR3 is TGTGCCAGCAGCTCCGGCTCGGAGGATGGCTACACCTTC. Protein sequence: CASSSGSEDGYTF.

Relative to its sample, this clonotype is medium-sized (0.01 to 0.1%). V is TRBV20-1 and J is TRBJ2-3; 8 bases are a match to TRBD2. This CDR3 contains 15 residues. Germline V gene sequence: CDR1 DFQATT, CDR2 SNEGSKA (reference sequence). J gave up 2 bases and V 2 bases, and 6 bases lay outside the gene matches. Here the CDR3 reads CSARKRGGSTDTQYF. In DNA form, the CDR3 reads TGCAGTGCTAGAAAACGCGGGGGGTCCACAGATACGCAGTATTTT.

By its share, this clonotype is medium-sized. This sequence joins TRBV27 and TRBJ2-3; 8 bases match TRBD1. The CDR3 totals 16 residues. After removal of 6 bases from V and 2 bases from J, the junction contained 10 bases not matched to a gene. Germline V lookup: CDR1 MNHEY, CDR2 SMNVEV (reference sequence). The CDR3 sequence: CASRTETGDPTDTQYF. CDR3 DNA: TGTGCCAGCAGAACAGAGACAGGGGACCCCACAGATACGCAGTATTTT.

This clonotype is labeled medium-sized (0.01 to 0.1%). The gene calls are TRBV29-1 and TRBJ1-2; D might be TRBD1 (5 bases). The length of the CDR3 is 10 residues. Germline V gene sequence: CDR1 SQVTM, CDR2 ANQGSEA. V dropped 3 bases and J dropped 8 bases, with 7 bases sitting between them. This CDR3 is CSVEAGGYTF. The CDR3 DNA is TGCAGCGTTGAGGCAGGGGGCTACACCTTC.

By its share, this clonotype is medium-sized. The chain carries TRBV2 and TRBJ2-3, with D perhaps matching TRBD1 (5 bases). Germline V gives CDR1 SNHLY, CDR2 FYNNEI. V lost 1 base and J 4 bases, leaving 9 bases between the germline ends. There are 14 residues in the CDR3. The chain's CDR3 is CASSEEGLADTQYF. In DNA form, the CDR3 reads TGTGCCAGCAGTGAAGAGGGGCTCGCAGATACGCAGTATTTT.

This clonotype counts as medium-sized. The chain employs TRBV5-1 and TRBJ1-5; a weak D match, TRBD1 (6 bases). CDR1 is SGHRS, CDR2 YFSETQ, per germline. Trimming removed 0 bases at V and 7 bases at J, with 17 bases between. This CDR3 comprises 16 residues. This CDR3 is CASSLGGAGTNQPQHF. As DNA, the CDR3 is TGCGCCAGCAGCTTGGGCGGAGCCGGGACAAACCAGCCCCAGCATTTT.